The 21 T cell receptor beta chains given below trace back to one sample, sequenced in a study of blood T cell repertoires in COVID-19. Repertoires were generated with immunoSEQ multiplex PCR, while TCRdb's copy carries only in-frame clones and drops some. The sample carries about 78,000 clones, approximately 89% recorded once. Specimen: peripheral blood. The receptor source for this set is a man aged 45 to 65 with active or convalescent COVID-19.

The chain joins TRBV13 to TRBJ2-2; 11 nucleotides match TRBD1. CDR3 length: 16 residues. V shed 1 base, J shed 3 bases, and the junction held 1 base outside the gene matches. Germline CDR1 is PRHDT and CDR2 is FYEKMQ (reference sequence). DNA of the CDR3: TGTGCCAGCAGCTTAGAGGGACAGGGGGACACCGGGGAGCTGTTTTTT. This encodes CASSLEGQGDTGELFF.

The chain carries TRBV4-1 and TRBJ2-3, with TRBD2 matching over 13 bases. The CDR3 extends over 16 amino acids. V was clipped by 4 bases and J by 6 bases; unmatched bases: 7. Germline values: CDR1 MGHRA, CDR2 YSYEKL. The CDR3 loop reads CASSPTTSGGGDTQYF. The CDR3 bases are TGCGCCAGCAGCCCTACCACTAGCGGGGGGGGCGATACGCAGTATTTT.

This clone has only one observation. The J gene is TRBJ1-6, the V gene TRBV3-1 (or the pseudogene TRBV3-2); D may be TRBD1 (6 bases). This CDR3 is 14 amino acids long. The ends were cut back, 1 base at V and 11 bases at J, with 12 bases in the middle. Germline lookup yields CDR1 LGHDT and CDR2 YNNKEL (reference sequence). The DNA of the CDR3 is TGTGCCAGCAGCCAAGGAGGGGGTCGGACACCCCTCCACTTT. It encodes CASSQGGGRTPLHF.

The genes are TRBV7-2 and TRBJ2-7, with TRBD1 matching 9 bases. V was clipped by 3 bases and J by 2 bases; unmatched bases: 5. In germline, CDR1 is SGHTA, CDR2 FQGNSA. The CDR3 is 15 residues long. The CDR3 loop is CASSFGQGNAYEQYF. In DNA, the CDR3 is TGTGCCAGCAGCTTCGGACAGGGGAACGCCTACGAGCAGTACTTC.

This chain uses TRBV9 with TRBJ2-1; D is possibly TRBD2 (5 bases). V gave up 0 bases and J gave up 2 bases, with 9 bases separating them. This CDR3 has 15 residues. Germline V gene sequence: CDR1 SGDLS, CDR2 YYNGEE. Here the CDR3 reads CASSVDGVPYNEQFF. For the CDR3, the DNA is TGTGCCAGCAGCGTAGACGGGGTTCCCTACAATGAGCAGTTCTTC. The entire variable domain, with the rest obtained from reference TRBV9 and TRBJ2-1, is as follows: DSGVTQTPKHLITATGQRVTLRCSPRSGDLSVYWYQQSLDQGLQFLIQYYNGEERAKGNILERFSAQQFPDLHSELNLSSLELGDSALYFCASSVDGVPYNEQFFGPGTRLTVL.

The chain recombines TRBV28 with TRBJ1-2; 7 bases agree with TRBD1. Germline values: CDR1 MDHEN, CDR2 SYDVKM. V was pared by 2 bases and J by 4 bases, with 1 base of the junction left unmatched. This CDR3 comprises 13 residues. The CDR3 DNA is TGTGCCAGCAGTTTAAGACAGGGCTATGGCTACACCTTC. Translation: CASSLRQGYGYTF.

This sequence joins TRBV2 and TRBJ2-7; no clear D. The CDR3 totals 16 residues. V was clipped by 0 bases and J by 0 bases, with 12 bases between them. The germline CDR1 and CDR2 sequences are SNHLY and FYNNEI. This CDR3 is CASSEAGDLSSYEQYF. The CDR3, as DNA: TGTGCCAGCAGTGAAGCCGGAGACCTGAGCTCCTACGAGCAGTACTTC.

The chain uses TRBV5-1 and TRBJ1-2; TRBD1 matches 10 bases. V lost 4 bases, J lost 8 bases, and 5 bases stayed unmatched. There are 13 residues in the CDR3. CDR1 is SGHRS, CDR2 YFSETQ, per germline. CDR3 sequence (DNA): TGCGCCAGCAGCAGGGACAGGGGTTGGGGCTACACCTTC. It translates to CASSRDRGWGYTF.

This clone has only one observation. The chain carries TRBV2 and TRBJ1-6; 12 bases are a match to TRBD1. Germline lookup yields CDR1 SNHLY and CDR2 FYNNEI. V was clipped by 7 bases and J by 1 base; unmatched bases: 11. This CDR3 is built from 19 residues. Here the CDR3 reads CASNSGTGGSRSYNSPLHF. CDR3 coding DNA: TGTGCCAGCAATTCCGGGACAGGGGGCTCCAGGTCCTATAATTCACCCCTCCACTTT.

The chain joins TRBV24-1 to TRBJ2-3; 8 nucleotides match TRBD1. The V and J ends lost 4 bases and 0 bases, in that order; junction bases with no gene match: 11. The CDR3 sequence is 18 residues long. Germline loops: CDR1 KGHDR, CDR2 SFDVKD. The CDR3 coding sequence is TGTGCCACCAGTGACCCGGGCGACAGGGGAAGAAGCACAGATACGCAGTATTTT. Amino acid sequence: CATSDPGDRGRSTDTQYF.

V is TRBV2 and J is TRBJ1-2, with 7 bases fitting TRBD1. The junction had 12 bases not matched to a gene; V was cut back by 6 bases and J by 14 bases. CDR1 SNHLY and CDR2 FYNNEI come from the germline V gene. The length of the CDR3 is 12 residues. CDR3 sequence reads: CASRTTGMKETF. The DNA for the CDR3 is TGTGCCAGCAGAACGACAGGGATGAAAGAGACCTTC.

The rearrangement links TRBV13 to TRBJ2-1; weak D call: TRBD2 (7 bases). Trimming left V 0 bases short and J 8 bases short, with 14 bases between. The germline gives CDR1 PRHDT, CDR2 FYEKMQ (reference sequence). This CDR3 has 15 residues. The CDR3 DNA sequence: TGTGCCAGCAGCTTAGGCCAAGGGGGGGCCGATGAGCAGTTCTTC. Amino acids: CASSLGQGGADEQFF.

As regards this clone: Additional DNA sequences in this sample encode the identical CDR3. The CDR3: CASSSGQEQETQYF. In DNA, the CDR3 is TGCGCCAGCAGCTCGGGACAGGAACAAGAGACCCAGTACTTC. The chain has TRBV5-1 and TRBJ2-5; 8 nucleotides agree with TRBD1. Germline CDR1 SGHRS, CDR2 YFSETQ. V lost 3 bases and J lost 2; bases outside the gene matches: 3. The CDR3 totals 14 residues.

Note on this clone: The sample holds other DNA sequences that translate to the same CDR3. The chain joins TRBV11-2 to TRBJ1-1; 8 bases are shared with TRBD1. The V gene's germline CDR1 is SGHAT and CDR2 FQNNGV. CDR3 length equals 14 residues. Trimming took 4 bases from V and 1 from J; bases not matched to a gene: 2. DNA for the CDR3: TGTGCCAGCAGCTCCGGACAGGGGAACACTGAAGCTTTCTTT. Translated, it gives CASSSGQGNTEAFF.

With regard to this clone: Within the sample, other DNA sequences also encode this same CDR3. The chain uses TRBV7-9 and TRBJ1-2; 10 bases map to TRBD1. CDR3 length: 15 amino acids. With 1 base clipped from V and 2 bases from J, the junction kept 1 base outside the gene matches. Germline CDR1 reads SEHNR; CDR2 reads FQNEAQ (reference sequence). CDR3 nucleotides: TGTGCCAGCAGCTTAGGGACAGGGGGAAACTATGGCTACACCTTC. Translation gives CASSLGTGGNYGYTF.

This chain uses TRBV24-1 with TRBJ2-1; 7 bases fit TRBD2. CDR1 and CDR2 (germline): KGHDR, SFDVKD. Germline trimming cut 6 bases from V and 4 bases from J; bases unmatched to any gene: 11. The CDR3 length is 16 residues. The CDR3 DNA sequence: TGTGCCACCAGTCAAACAGGACTAGGTCAATACAATGAGCAGTTCTTC. Amino acids: CATSQTGLGQYNEQFF.

The DNA for the CDR3 is TGTGCCAGCAGTTCTTATGGCTACACCTTC. It is translated as CASSSYGYTF. The chain links TRBV28 to TRBJ1-2; D is unclear. Deletions cut 4 bases from V and 5 bases from J, with 2 bases between. The CDR3 sequence is 10 residues long. Germline CDR1 MDHEN, CDR2 SYDVKM.

The chain combines TRBV19 with TRBJ1-2; D might be TRBD1 (5 bases). Germline assignment: CDR1 LNHDA and CDR2 SQIVND (reference sequence). The V end was cut by 3 bases, the J end by 6 bases, with 11 bases between. This CDR3 is built from 13 residues. CDR3: CASSIFRADGYTF. CDR3 bases: TGTGCCAGTAGTATCTTCAGGGCGGATGGCTACACCTTC.

The rearrangement joins TRBV19 to TRBJ1-5; 7 bases are shared with TRBD1. Germline V gene data show CDR1 as LNHDA and CDR2 as SQIVND (reference sequence). The junction had 7 bases not matched to a gene; V was cut back by 5 bases and J by 0 bases. CDR3 size: 16 residues. This CDR3 is CASSFRGTYSNQPQHF. CDR3 nucleotide sequence: TGTGCCAGTAGTTTCAGGGGGACTTATAGCAATCAGCCCCAGCATTTT.

The CDR3 spells CASTDRGQTSPLHF. The DNA of the CDR3 is TGTGCCAGCACCGACCGAGGACAGACTTCACCCCTCCACTTT. The V gene is TRBV27, the J gene TRBJ1-6, with D maybe TRBD1 (6 bases). Germline V gene sequence: CDR1 MNHEY, CDR2 SMNVEV (reference sequence). V gave up 7 bases and J gave up 9 bases, with 16 bases separating them. The CDR3 has 14 amino acids.

The J gene is TRBJ2-3, the V gene TRBV6-5; the D gene is possibly TRBD1 (7 bases). Trimming stripped 8 bases from V and 3 bases from J, with 18 bases between. This CDR3 is 15 amino acids long. Germline loops: CDR1 MNHEY, CDR2 SVGAGI. This CDR3 reads CASPWQTGRTDTQYF. CDR3 sequence (DNA): TGTGCCAGCCCATGGCAGACAGGGAGGACAGATACGCAGTATTTT.